These 16 T cell receptor beta chains came from one sample sequenced in a study of T cell responses to AZD1222 COVID-19 vaccine. Produced via immunoSEQ multiplex PCR; TCRdb's table is partial and in-frame only. This table holds some 120,000 clones, roughly 94% found once. The starting material was peripheral blood, obtained on day 0 of AZD1222 vaccination. The receptor set was obtained from an adult in good health.

The chain links TRBV15 to TRBJ2-7, with TRBD2 matching 9 bases. Looked up from germline, CDR1 is LNHNV and CDR2 is YYDKDF (reference sequence). CDR3 length: 16 amino acids. V dropped 2 bases and J dropped 2; count of bases not matched to a gene: 7. The CDR3 region is CATSRYRTSETYEQYF. CDR3 bases: TGTGCCACCAGCAGATACCGGACTAGCGAAACCTACGAGCAGTACTTC.

This chain connects TRBV10-3 to TRBJ1-3, with a weak D call TRBD1 (6 bases). V was trimmed by 9 bases and J by 5 bases, leaving 20 bases between them. Germline V gene lookup returns CDR1 ENHRY and CDR2 SYGVKD. CDR3 length: 15 residues. Written as DNA, the CDR3 is TGTGCCATGGCCGTGGAGCCGGGGGCGAGAAACACCATATATTTT. Its translation: CAMAVEPGARNTIYF.

The chain couples TRBV28 to TRBJ1-1, with TRBD1 identical over 7 bases. CDR1 is MDHEN and CDR2 is SYDVKM in the germline V gene. Trimming at V came to 6 bases and at J to 4 bases, leaving 5 bases not matched to a gene. CDR3 size: 13 residues. The CDR3 loop is CASSPTGATEAFF. CDR3 DNA sequence: TGTGCCAGCAGCCCAACAGGGGCCACTGAAGCTTTCTTT. The full variable domain, with the rest looked up from reference TRBV28 and TRBJ1-1, is DVKVTQSSRYLVKRTGEKVFLECVQDMDHENMFWYRQDPGLGLRLIYFSYDVKMKEKGDIPEGYSVSREKKERFSLILESASTNQTSMYLCASSPTGATEAFFGQGTRLTVV.

The chain joins TRBV29-1 to TRBJ1-2; the D is unclear. This CDR3 contains 12 residues. V dropped 5 bases and J dropped 3 bases, with 10 bases sitting between them. Germline lookup yields CDR1 SQVTM and CDR2 ANQGSEA. Written as DNA, the CDR3 is TGCAGCGTTTCAGGCAGCTACTATGGCTACACCTTC. Translating it yields CSVSGSYYGYTF.

The chain joins TRBV3-1 (or the pseudogene TRBV3-2) to TRBJ1-1; D unclear. CDR1 is LGHDT and CDR2 is YNNKEL in the germline V gene (reference sequence). This CDR3 has 15 amino acids. With 3 bases removed from V and 1 base from J, the gap between germline ends came to 12 bases. The CDR3 DNA reads TGTGCCAGCAGCCACCTCCGTTGGGGGAACACTGAAGCTTTCTTT. It yields the protein CASSHLRWGNTEAFF.

This chain uses TRBV28 with TRBJ2-5, with 15 bases aligning to TRBD2. Trimming cost V 2 bases and J 5 bases; bases outside gene matches: 6. CDR3 length: 17 amino acids. Germline-derived CDR1 and CDR2 are MDHEN and SYDVKM. CDR3 protein: CASSLGGLAGGPETQYF. The CDR3 DNA follows: TGTGCCAGCAGTTTAGGCGGACTAGCGGGAGGGCCGGAGACCCAGTACTTC. The variable domain in full, completed from reference TRBV28 and TRBJ2-5, reads DVKVTQSSRYLVKRTGEKVFLECVQDMDHENMFWYRQDPGLGLRLIYFSYDVKMKEKGDIPEGYSVSREKKERFSLILESASTNQTSMYLCASSLGGLAGGPETQYFGPGTRLLVL.

The rearrangement joins TRBV3-1 (or the pseudogene TRBV3-2) to TRBJ2-7; TRBD1 might be the D (6 bases). This CDR3 comprises 13 residues. Looked up from germline, CDR1 is LGHDT and CDR2 is YNNKEL (reference sequence). The V and J ends lost 7 bases and 2 bases respectively, with 12 bases between them. CDR3 nucleotide sequence: TGTGCCAGCACCTCGACAGGAGCCTACGAGCAGTACTTC. The encoded protein is CASTSTGAYEQYF.

V usage is TRBV10-2 and J usage is TRBJ2-3; D gene ambiguous. Trimming cost V 3 bases and J 7 bases, with 11 bases left between them. The germline gives CDR1 WSHSY, CDR2 SAAADI. The CDR3 is 13 amino acids. The CDR3, as DNA: TGCGCCAGCAGTGATGTACGAGTTAATACGCAGTATTTT. Residues: CASSDVRVNTQYF.

The chain employs TRBV10-3 and TRBJ1-6; 7 nucleotides match TRBD1. Germline loops: CDR1 ENHRY, CDR2 SYGVKD. Losses at the gene ends were 4 bases for V and 3 bases for J; bases not matched to a gene: 6. CDR3 size: 16 residues. The DNA of the CDR3 is TGTGCCATCAGTGTCCAGGGGGGAGGCTATAATTCACCCCTCCACTTT. This translates into CAISVQGGGYNSPLHF.

The CDR3 DNA reads as TGCGCCAGCAGCTTGGATTCGGGTGATGGCTACACCTTC. Translation gives CASSLDSGDGYTF. The chain couples TRBV5-1 to TRBJ1-2; D unresolved. This CDR3 contains 13 residues. The V end was cut by 0 bases, the J end by 6 bases, with 9 bases between. Germline CDR1 is SGHRS and CDR2 is YFSETQ. Together with reference TRBV5-1 and TRBJ1-2, the CDR3 gives the full variable domain: KAGVTQTPRYLIKTRGQQVTLSCSPISGHRSVSWYQQTPGQGLQFLFEYFSETQRNKGNFPGRFSGRQFSNSRSEMNVSTLELGDSALYLCASSLDSGDGYTFGSGTRLTVV.

This clone has more than one count but fewer than ten. The chain uses TRBV7-2 and TRBJ2-1; D unclear. The CDR3 runs to 13 residues. Germline lookup yields CDR1 SGHTA and CDR2 FQGNSA. Trimming cost V 2 bases and J 10 bases, with 12 bases left between them. The CDR3 nucleotides are TGTGCCAGCAGCTTAAATAGGGTTAGGGAGCAGTTCTTC. Amino acid sequence: CASSLNRVREQFF.

The chain carries TRBV28 and TRBJ1-6; maybe TRBD1 (5 bases). The CDR3 has 14 residues. CDR1 MDHEN and CDR2 SYDVKM come from the germline V gene. With 3 bases removed from V and 3 bases from J, the gap between germline ends came to 6 bases. Here the CDR3 reads CASSLGGYNSPLHF. The CDR3 DNA is TGTGCCAGCAGTTTGGGGGGCTATAATTCACCCCTCCACTTT.

The chain employs TRBV2 and TRBJ1-3; a possible D gene is TRBD1 (5 bases). This CDR3 region has 15 residues. CDR1 and CDR2 (germline): SNHLY, FYNNEI. The V end was cut by 6 bases, the J end by 4 bases, with 16 bases between. In DNA form, the CDR3 reads TGTGCCAGCAGATCCGGACATAACAAGGGAAACACCATATATTTT. Protein sequence: CASRSGHNKGNTIYF.

The J gene is TRBJ1-2, the V gene TRBV27; 9 bases agree with TRBD1. Per the germline V gene, CDR1 is MNHEY and CDR2 is SMNVEV (reference sequence). The CDR3 consists of 16 residues. Losses at the gene ends were 0 bases for V and 5 bases for J; bases not matched to a gene: 7. The CDR3 bases are TGTGCCAGCAGTTTATCTCAGGCCGGGACAGGGTATGGCTACACCTTC. Translation gives CASSLSQAGTGYGYTF.

The rearrangement joins TRBV27 to TRBJ1-1, with D possibly matching TRBD1 (6 bases). The CDR3 consists of 14 residues. Trimming pared 4 bases from V and 5 bases from J, leaving 14 bases between. Looked up from germline, CDR1 is MNHEY and CDR2 is SMNVEV (reference sequence). The chain's CDR3 is CASSSDTGRTEAFF. The CDR3 region has the DNA TGTGCCAGCAGTTCAGATACAGGGAGAACTGAAGCTTTCTTT.

The chain has TRBV28 and TRBJ1-5; D call uncertain. Germline lookup yields CDR1 MDHEN and CDR2 SYDVKM. The germline V and J ends were trimmed by 7 bases and 9 bases, with 13 bases remaining between them. This CDR3 is built from 12 residues. The chain's CDR3 is CASTSPPGPQHF. The DNA of the CDR3 is TGTGCCAGCACCTCCCCCCCCGGGCCCCAGCATTTT. The full variable domain, rest sourced from reference TRBV28 and TRBJ1-5, is DVKVTQSSRYLVKRTGEKVFLECVQDMDHENMFWYRQDPGLGLRLIYFSYDVKMKEKGDIPEGYSVSREKKERFSLILESASTNQTSMYLCASTSPPGPQHFGDGTRLSIL.